These 15 T cell receptor beta chains were all obtained from the same sample, sequenced in a study of shared clonotypes between healthy human individuals. Method: immunoSEQ multiplex PCR; TCRdb's copy keeps in-frame clones and lacks some. Of millions of clones in the sample, roughly 95% were seen once. Naive-designated CD8 cells lacked CD45RO, were positively enriched for CCR7, and omitted terminally differentiated effector memory CD45RA+ cells. The material sequenced was naive CD8+ T cells sorted from blood. The receptors were gathered from a man aged 18 to 29 in good health.

V gene TRBV6-5 combines with J gene TRBJ2-2, with D perhaps TRBD2 (5 bases). V shed 5 bases and J shed 8 bases, with 12 bases lying between them. CDR3 size: 13 residues. CDR1 is MNHEY and CDR2 is SVGAGI in the germline V gene. Here the CDR3 reads CASSGLPGGELFF. In DNA, the CDR3 is TGTGCCAGCAGTGGACTGCCCGGGGGGGAGCTGTTTTTT.

The chain combines TRBV4-1 with TRBJ1-6; D is perhaps TRBD1 (6 bases). The V end lost 1 base, the J end lost 9 bases, and 16 bases lay between the germline ends. From germline, CDR1 is MGHRA and CDR2 YSYEKL. The CDR3 has 16 amino acids. This CDR3 reads CASSQGLGARGSPLHF. The CDR3 DNA follows: TGCGCCAGCAGCCAAGGGCTGGGGGCCCGGGGTTCACCCCTCCACTTT.

Note on this clone: Other nucleotide sequences from this sample produce the same CDR3. This chain connects TRBV5-1 to TRBJ2-7; a possible D gene is TRBD2 (5 bases). CDR3 length equals 13 residues. The ends were cut back, 4 bases at V and 0 bases at J, with 8 bases in the middle. Germline-derived CDR1 and CDR2 are SGHRS and YFSETQ. CDR3 sequence: CASSEGSSYEQYF. In DNA, the CDR3 is TGCGCCAGCAGCGAGGGTAGCTCCTACGAGCAGTACTTC.

The rearrangement links TRBV6-1 to TRBJ1-6; a possible D gene is TRBD1 (6 bases). The CDR3 is 14 residues long. Looked up from germline, CDR1 is MNHNS and CDR2 is SASEGT. The germline V and J ends were trimmed by 1 base and 5 bases, with 6 bases remaining between them. CDR3 coding DNA: TGTGCCAGCAGTGAAGAGGGGGATAATTCACCCCTCCACTTT. It encodes CASSEEGDNSPLHF.

The V and J genes are TRBV4-3 and TRBJ1-4; 7 bases are shared with TRBD1. CDR1 is LGHNA and CDR2 is YSLEER in the germline V gene. The CDR3 spans 16 residues. Germline trimming cut 0 bases from V and 6 bases from J; bases unmatched to any gene: 7. CDR3 in amino acids: CASSQDYQGEDEKLFF. Written as DNA, the CDR3 is TGCGCCAGCAGCCAAGATTACCAGGGGGAGGATGAAAAACTGTTTTTT.

The chain is built from TRBV6-5 and TRBJ2-1; 12 bases align to TRBD2. Trimming took 8 bases from V and 7 from J; bases not matched to a gene: 3. The germline V gene has CDR1 MNHEY and CDR2 SVGAGI. The CDR3 extends over 13 amino acids. CDR3 sequence reads: CASASGRANEQFF. The CDR3 DNA reads as TGTGCCAGCGCTAGCGGGAGGGCGAATGAGCAGTTCTTC.

On this clone: Other DNA sequences in the same sample also yield this CDR3. The chain couples TRBV5-6 to TRBJ2-7; D tentatively reads TRBD1 or TRBD2 (6 bases each). This CDR3 is 12 amino acids long. V shed 4 bases and J shed 4 bases, with 9 bases lying between them. Germline CDR1 SGHDT, CDR2 YYEEEE. The CDR3 nucleotides are TGTGCCAGCAGCAGGGGGGCGTACGAGCAGTACTTC. Translating gives CASSRGAYEQYF.

V gene TRBV10-3 combines with J gene TRBJ1-2, with 8 bases matching TRBD1. J was trimmed by 6 bases and V by 4 bases; bases with no gene match: 10. From germline, CDR1 is ENHRY and CDR2 SYGVKD. The CDR3 totals 15 residues. The CDR3 is CAISAPDREEDGYTF. The CDR3 coding sequence is TGTGCCATCAGTGCCCCGGACAGGGAAGAGGATGGCTACACCTTC.

V is TRBV6-5 and J is TRBJ2-5, with D perhaps given as TRBD1 or TRBD2 (6 bases each). Trimming cost V 1 base and J 5 bases, with 14 bases left between them. This CDR3 region has 15 residues. The germline gives CDR1 MNHEY, CDR2 SVGAGI. CDR3 sequence (DNA): TGTGCCAGCAGTTACTTTGGGGGGCTCGAGGAGACCCAGTACTTC. This translates into CASSYFGGLEETQYF.

The chain links TRBV6-5 to TRBJ2-1, with 8 bases that match TRBD1. The V gene end was trimmed by 9 bases and the J gene end by 2 bases; junction bases not matched to a gene: 3. Germline CDR1 and CDR2: MNHEY and SVGAGI. CDR3 length equals 13 residues. CDR3 DNA sequence: TGTGCCAGTCAGACAGGGGCCTACAATGAGCAGTTCTTC. Translating gives CASQTGAYNEQFF.

V gene TRBV11-2 combines with J gene TRBJ1-6; no reliable D call. Germline V CDR1 and CDR2: SGHAT, FQNNGV. V dropped 1 base and J dropped 10 bases, with 11 bases sitting between them. The CDR3 has 14 residues. The chain's CDR3 is CASSLGSATSPLHF. The CDR3 DNA reads TGTGCCAGCAGCTTAGGGTCGGCGACCTCACCCCTCCACTTT.

The V call is TRBV7-9, the J call TRBJ1-2; the match to TRBD1 covers 8 bases. V lost 5 bases, J lost 1 base, and 3 bases stayed unmatched. This CDR3 is built from 14 residues. Germline CDR1 is SEHNR and CDR2 is FQNEAQ (reference sequence). CDR3 coding DNA: TGTGCCAGCAGCCAGACAGGGGTTAACTATGGCTACACCTTC. Its translation: CASSQTGVNYGYTF.

This clone appeared once. The CDR3 bases are TGTGCCAGCGGCCATGATGGGGAGCTGTTTTTT. Amino acid sequence: CASGHDGELFF. The V call is TRBV6-5, the J call TRBJ2-2; D unresolved. Between the trimmed V and J ends, which lost 8 bases and 8 bases, there was a span of 9 bases. Germline CDR1 MNHEY, CDR2 SVGAGI. This CDR3 is built from 11 residues.

The CDR3 loop is CSVVGHGYTF. In DNA, the CDR3 is TGCAGCGTTGTAGGGCATGGCTACACCTTC. V gene TRBV29-1 combines with J gene TRBJ1-2; no firm D call. The V end was cut by 4 bases, the J end by 6 bases, with 6 bases between. There are 10 residues in the CDR3. Germline V lookup: CDR1 SQVTM, CDR2 ANQGSEA.

V is TRBV7-2 and J is TRBJ2-7, with unresolved D. Trimming pared 1 base from V and 0 bases from J, leaving 7 bases between. CDR3 length equals 14 residues. The germline gives CDR1 SGHTA, CDR2 FQGNSA. CDR3 in amino acids: CASSLVVDSYEQYF. CDR3 DNA sequence: TGTGCCAGCAGCTTAGTAGTAGACTCCTACGAGCAGTACTTC.